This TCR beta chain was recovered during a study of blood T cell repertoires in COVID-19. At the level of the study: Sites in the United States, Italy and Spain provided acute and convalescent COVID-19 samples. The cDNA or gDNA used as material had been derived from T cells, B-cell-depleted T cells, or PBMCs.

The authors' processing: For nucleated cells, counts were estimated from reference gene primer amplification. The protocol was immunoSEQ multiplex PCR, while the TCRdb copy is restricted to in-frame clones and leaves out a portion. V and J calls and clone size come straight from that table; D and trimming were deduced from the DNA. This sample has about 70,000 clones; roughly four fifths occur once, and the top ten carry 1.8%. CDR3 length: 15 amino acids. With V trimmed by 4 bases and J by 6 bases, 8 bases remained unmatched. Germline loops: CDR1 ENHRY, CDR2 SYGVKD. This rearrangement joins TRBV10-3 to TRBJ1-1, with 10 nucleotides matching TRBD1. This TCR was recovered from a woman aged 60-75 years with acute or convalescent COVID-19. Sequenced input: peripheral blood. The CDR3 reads CAISAQTGGAAEAFF. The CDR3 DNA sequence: TGTGCCATCAGTGCCCAGACAGGGGGCGCGGCTGAAGCTTTCTTT.